This is a list of T cell receptor beta chains from one sample in a study of blood T cell repertoires in COVID-19. Measured with immunoSEQ multiplex PCR; TCRdb has only the in-frame clones, and not every one. The table has about 200,000 clones, over 80% seen once. Sequencing used peripheral blood. These receptors came from a man in his forties or fifties with acute or convalescent COVID-19. CDR3s include the opening cysteine and the closing phenylalanine or tryptophan. D genes are given only for firm matches. Part of the rows lack a size; the others show once, few, many or a class for expanded clones.

clone size	D gene	V gene	J gene	CDR3 DNA	CDR3 protein
few	.	TRBV6-2/TRBV6-3	TRBJ1-2	TGTGCCAGCAGTTACGACAGAAACTATGGCTACACCTTC	CASSYDRNYGYTF
.	TRBD1	TRBV18	TRBJ2-7	TGTGCCAGCTCCCCTAACCGGGACAGTATCTCCTACGAGCAGTACTTC	CASSPNRDSISYEQYF
.	TRBD1	TRBV18	TRBJ1-1	TGTGCCAGCTCACCCGAGGGACAGGGATACCTAGTGAACACTGAAGCTTTCTTT	CASSPEGQGYLVNTEAFF
.	TRBD2	TRBV24-1	TRBJ2-3	TGTGCCACCAGTGAAGGAATGGGAGCGGGAATCACAGATACGCAGTATTTT	CATSEGMGAGITDTQYF
once	TRBD1	TRBV24-1	TRBJ2-3	TGTGCCACCAGTGATGGGACAGAGTCGACAGATACGCAGTATTTT	CATSDGTESTDTQYF
.	.	TRBV4-2	TRBJ1-2	TGTGCCAGCAGCTATTATGAGAGACCAGGATCCTATGGCTACACCTTC	CASSYYERPGSYGYTF
.	.	TRBV2	TRBJ2-6	TGTGCCAGCAGGCCGGACAGTACTGGGGCCAACGTCCTGACTTTC	CASRPDSTGANVLTF
few	TRBD2	TRBV27	TRBJ2-1	TGTGCCAGCAGTATCAGCGGGAGGAGCTCCTACAATGAGCAGTTCTTC	CASSISGRSSYNEQFF
.	.	TRBV16	TRBJ1-1	TGTGCCAGCAGCCGGGGGCGGAACACTGAAGCTTTCTTT	CASSRGRNTEAFF
.	.	TRBV2	TRBJ2-1	TGTACCGTCAGCCGGGAGACGACGAACAATGAGCAGTTCTTC	CTVSRETTNNEQFF
many	TRBD2	TRBV4-2	TRBJ2-7	TGTGCCAGCAGCCAATCCGGGACTAGCGGGGCAACCTACGAGCAGTACTTC	CASSQSGTSGATYEQYF
.	TRBD1	TRBV5-5	TRBJ1-2	TGTGCCAGCAGCTTAGGACAGGCCGCTAACTATGGCTACACCTTC	CASSLGQAANYGYTF
.	.	TRBV7-2	TRBJ1-1	TGTGCCAGCAGCTTAAGCAGGGGAACTGAAGCTTTCTTT	CASSLSRGTEAFF
few	TRBD1	TRBV7-9	TRBJ2-1	TGTGCCAGCAGCGACCTATTCAGGGGGCCCTCCTACAATGAGCAGTTCTTC	CASSDLFRGPSYNEQFF
.	TRBD1	TRBV19	TRBJ2-1	TGTGCCAGTAGTAGTATAGGTGCGGGGACAGGGCAAGGGGACGATGAGCAGTTCTTC	CASSSIGAGTGQGDDEQFF
.	TRBD2	TRBV20-1	TRBJ2-7	TGCAGTGCTAGTTCCGTAGCGGGAGAGGGGCTCGAGCAGTACTTC	CSASSVAGEGLEQYF
.	.	TRBV2	TRBJ1-5	TGTGCCAGCAGTGATCCTAATCAGCCCCAGCATTTT	CASSDPNQPQHF
.	.	TRBV24-1	TRBJ2-2	TGTGCCACCAGTGATGCAAAAACAGGAGACGGGGAGCTGTTTTTT	CATSDAKTGDGELFF
.	.	TRBV3-1/TRBV3-2	TRBJ1-3	TGTGCCAGCAGCCAGGGGCCTGGAAACACCATATATTTT	CASSQGPGNTIYF
few	.	TRBV5-4	TRBJ2-3	TGTGCCAGCAGCTTGGCCTATGGGCGGGGCACAGATACGCAGTATTTT	CASSLAYGRGTDTQYF
.	.	TRBV5-6	TRBJ2-1	TGTGCCAGCAGCTTGGTAGCCCCGGGACAACGGGTCGATGAGCAGTTCTTC	CASSLVAPGQRVDEQFF
.	TRBD1	TRBV30	TRBJ1-1	TGTGCCTGGACCAAAAAGGGACAGGGGAACACTGAAGCTTTCTTT	CAWTKKGQGNTEAFF
.	.	TRBV7-2	TRBJ2-5	TGTGCCAGCGGGAGGCAGACGGGCGAGACCCAGTACTTC	CASGRQTGETQYF
.	TRBD1	TRBV9	TRBJ1-2	TGTGCCAGCAGCGCCCCCGGGGGACAGGGGAACTATGGCTACACCTTC	CASSAPGGQGNYGYTF
.	TRBD2	TRBV10-2	TRBJ2-7	TGCGCCAGCAGTGAGTCTTGGACTAGCGGGCCGCAGTACTTC	CASSESWTSGPQYF
.	.	TRBV5-4	TRBJ1-3	TGTGCCAGCAGCTTGGGCCACAGGAGCTCTGGAAACACCATATATTTT	CASSLGHRSSGNTIYF
.	.	TRBV7-2	TRBJ2-7	TGTGCCAGCAGCTTAGGGGGAGGAAGGGGCGAGCAGTACTTC	CASSLGGGRGEQYF
few	.	TRBV6-2/TRBV6-3	TRBJ1-1	TGTGCCAGCAGTTTTGGCAGATTGAACACTGAAGCTTTCTTT	CASSFGRLNTEAFF
.	.	TRBV2	TRBJ1-2	TGTGCCAGCAGTGAAGCGCTTTCAGCGGCGGGAGGCTACACCTTC	CASSEALSAAGGYTF
.	.	TRBV5-6	TRBJ1-3	TGTGCCAGCAGCTTTATCACAGGACGCTCTGGAAACACCATATATTTT	CASSFITGRSGNTIYF
.	TRBD1	TRBV28	TRBJ1-5	TGTGCCAGCAGTTTGCCTATTGGACAGGGTGCCCAGCCCCAGCATTTT	CASSLPIGQGAQPQHF
.	TRBD1	TRBV27	TRBJ1-6	TGTGCCAGCAAAGGGGACAGGGGGAGGTCACCCCTCCACTTT	CASKGDRGRSPLHF
.	.	TRBV1	TRBJ1-2	TGCACCAGCAGCCACCACCAGGGGGCAGTTGTCTGTGGCTACACCTTC	CTSSHHQGAVVCGYTF